One and the same sample provided the 20 T cell receptor beta chains below, sequenced in a study of T-cell reconstitution after alpha-beta-depleted transplantation in children. Unique molecular identifiers featured in how the TCRbeta library was prepared. TCRdb redid the calling of the PCR reads with MiXCR, one entry per CDR3 protein. The data contain around 600,000 distinct CDR3 sequences, about 15% of them seen just once; the ten biggest clones take up over 0.95%. Sequences were derived from PBMCs from the stem cell graft donor, sampled from the stem cell graft. The receptors were gathered from a human donor who donated a stem cell graft to a child with acute myeloid leukemia.

This clonotype has a count of ten or more. This rearrangement joins TRBV20-1 to TRBJ2-3; no reliable D call. Trimming took off 2 bases at V and 1 base at J, with 4 bases between the two ends. The CDR3 is 12 residues long. Germline CDR1 is DFQATT and CDR2 is SNEGSKA (reference sequence). In DNA, the CDR3 is TGCAGTGCTAGATCAGGCACAGATACGCAGTATTTT. This gives the protein CSARSGTDTQYF.

V gene TRBV7-6 combines with J gene TRBJ1-2; the match to TRBD1 covers 11 bases. Germline lookup yields CDR1 SGHVS and CDR2 FNYEAQ. V lost 8 bases to trimming and J lost 2 bases; unmatched junction nucleotides: 7. This CDR3 has 15 residues. This CDR3 is CASGGGQGANYGYTF. CDR3 sequence (DNA): TGTGCCAGCGGAGGAGGACAGGGGGCGAACTATGGCTACACCTTC.

This clonotype was observed at least ten times. This rearrangement joins TRBV20-1 to TRBJ2-1; possibly TRBD1 or TRBD2 for D (6 bases each). The CDR3 length is 12 residues. CDR1 DFQATT and CDR2 SNEGSKA come from the germline V gene (reference sequence). Here the CDR3 DNA reads TGCGGGGGGCAGAAACGGGACAATGAGCAGTTCTTC. Encoded protein: CGGQKRDNEQFF.

This clonotype was seen only a few times. V and J are TRBV4-3 and TRBJ1-3; D gene unclear. Germline lookup yields CDR1 LGHNA and CDR2 YSLEER. Trimming took off 2 bases at V and 5 bases at J, with 7 bases between the two ends. The CDR3 covers 13 residues. The CDR3 reads CASSQSGRNTIYF. The CDR3 coding sequence is TGCGCCAGCAGCCAATCCGGTCGAAACACCATATATTTT.

This clonotype showed up many times. The chain couples TRBV20-1 to TRBJ2-1; 7 positions agree with TRBD1. J lost 4 bases, V lost 5 bases, and 8 bases had no gene match. The CDR3 runs to 14 residues. Germline assignment: CDR1 DFQATT and CDR2 SNEGSKA (reference sequence). The CDR3 reads CSASGTERYNEQFF. CDR3 nucleotide sequence: TGCAGTGCTTCCGGGACAGAAAGATACAATGAGCAGTTCTTC.

This clonotype was picked up many times. The chain uses TRBV20-1 and TRBJ2-3; D is perhaps TRBD1 or TRBD2 (5 bases each). The V and J ends lost 4 bases and 3 bases respectively, with 29 bases between them. In germline, CDR1 is DFQATT, CDR2 SNEGSKA (reference sequence). The CDR3 consists of 19 residues. CDR3 bases: TGCAGTGCTACTTCGCCACGGAGGACACCTCTAAGGGAAACAGATACGCAGTATTTT. It yields the protein CSATSPRRTPLRETDTQYF.

This clonotype has just one count. The chain is built from TRBV30 and TRBJ2-3; D is perhaps TRBD1 (6 bases). The V end lost 8 bases, the J end lost 8 bases, and 14 bases lay between the germline ends. The germline CDR1 and CDR2 sequences are GTSNPN and SVGIG (reference sequence). The length of the CDR3 is 11 residues. In nucleotides, the CDR3 is TGTGCCGCGTCGGACAGCGGTACGCAGTATTTT. Protein sequence: CAASDSGTQYF.

The chain employs TRBV30 and TRBJ2-1; the D is unclear. The CDR3 sequence is 11 residues long. The germline gives CDR1 GTSNPN, CDR2 SVGIG (reference sequence). Trimming left V 5 bases short and J 0 bases short, with 2 bases between. In DNA, the CDR3 is TGTGCCTGGGGCTCCTACAATGAGCAGTTCTTC. This gives the protein CAWGSYNEQFF.

This clonotype was counted only a few times. The chain is built from TRBV27 and TRBJ1-5, with D unresolved. V was pared by 6 bases and J by 1 base, with 4 bases between. CDR3 length equals 12 residues. Germline CDR1 reads MNHEY; CDR2 reads SMNVEV (reference sequence). CDR3 loop: CASRQSNQPQHF. CDR3 in DNA: TGTGCCAGCAGGCAAAGCAATCAGCCCCAGCATTTT.

This chain connects TRBV7-9 to TRBJ2-3, with TRBD2 as a possible D gene (6 bases). The CDR3 contains 16 residues. V lost 4 bases and J 3 bases, leaving 17 bases between the germline ends. The germline CDR1 and CDR2 sequences are SEHNR and FQNEAQ (reference sequence). For the CDR3, the DNA is TGTGCCAGCAGCTGGGGTTCGGGGGAAGTGACAGATACGCAGTATTTT. Amino acid sequence: CASSWGSGEVTDTQYF.

This clonotype was counted only a few times. This chain links TRBV7-2 with TRBJ1-5; D is uncertain. CDR3 length: 14 amino acids. The germline gives CDR1 SGHTA, CDR2 FQGNSA. V was cut by 7 bases and J by 0 bases, with 10 bases left in between. The CDR3 is CASTPEYSNQPQHF. The CDR3 coding sequence is TGTGCCAGCACCCCAGAGTATAGCAATCAGCCCCAGCATTTT.

This clonotype was seen more than once but under ten times. The V and J genes are TRBV5-1 and TRBJ2-5, with 7 bases lining up with TRBD2. Germline V lookup: CDR1 SGHRS, CDR2 YFSETQ. The V and J ends lost 4 bases and 5 bases, in that order; junction bases with no gene match: 11. This CDR3 spans 15 amino acids. CDR3 loop: CASSPVAGSAETQYF. CDR3 DNA: TGCGCCAGCAGCCCCGTAGCGGGTTCGGCCGAGACCCAGTACTTC.

Ten or more counts support this clonotype. This sequence joins TRBV6-1 and TRBJ1-2; D might be TRBD1 (5 bases). V lost 5 bases and J 7 bases, leaving 26 bases between the germline ends. Germline CDR1 MNHNS, CDR2 SASEGT. CDR3 length equals 17 residues. CDR3 in amino acids: CASSIRVERGWKFGYTF. In DNA, the CDR3 is TGTGCCAGCAGTATCAGGGTGGAAAGGGGTTGGAAGTTTGGCTACACCTTC.

V is TRBV3-1 and J is TRBJ2-5; D tentatively reads TRBD1 or TRBD2 (5 bases each). The germline gives CDR1 LGHDT, CDR2 YNNKEL (reference sequence). V lost 8 bases and J lost 2, with 27 bases in between. This CDR3 has 18 amino acids. The CDR3 bases are TGTGCCAGCTGTTTTCTCCTGGAGAACGGGGCGAGACAAGAGACCCAGTACTTC. Residues: CASCFLLENGARQETQYF.

V gene TRBV6-1 combines with J gene TRBJ2-3, with TRBD1 matching 9 bases. There are 16 residues in the CDR3. CDR1 is MNHNS and CDR2 is SASEGT in the germline V gene. Germline trimming cut 4 bases from V and 4 bases from J; bases unmatched to any gene: 9. CDR3 nucleotides: TGTGCCAGCAGTGGTACCGGGACAGGGAGTCCAGATACGCAGTATTTT. Translated, it gives CASSGTGTGSPDTQYF.

This clonotype showed up many times. The chain carries TRBV20-1 and TRBJ1-6, with 7 bases fitting TRBD1. The germline V gene encodes CDR1 DFQATT and CDR2 SNEGSKA (reference sequence). This CDR3 spans 15 amino acids. Losses at the gene ends were 2 bases for V and 8 bases for J; bases not matched to a gene: 9. This CDR3 is CSARHLGQNYSPLHF. The CDR3 coding sequence is TGCAGTGCTAGACACTTGGGACAGAACTATTCACCCCTCCACTTT.

This clonotype was seen only a few times. The chain is built from TRBV9 and TRBJ2-1; perhaps D is TRBD1 or TRBD2 (7 bases each). Germline lookup yields CDR1 SGDLS and CDR2 YYNGEE. Between the trimmed V and J ends, which lost 3 bases and 9 bases, there was a span of 19 bases. This CDR3 has 15 residues. The CDR3 DNA reads TGTGCCAGCAGCGCGGGGGGACAGAGATGGACTGAGCAGTTCTTC. Its translation is CASSAGGQRWTEQFF.

This rearrangement joins TRBV20-1 to TRBJ2-7; 12 bases match TRBD2. The CDR3 contains 14 residues. Germline CDR1 and CDR2: DFQATT and SNEGSKA (reference sequence). V trimming: 1 base; J trimming: 3 bases; junction bases outside the gene matches: 1. The CDR3 is CSARGLAGVYEQYF. The CDR3 bases are TGCAGTGCTAGAGGACTAGCGGGGGTCTACGAGCAGTACTTC.

The V gene is TRBV5-1, the J gene TRBJ2-3; D remains unclear. Per the germline V gene, CDR1 is SGHRS and CDR2 is YFSETQ. The V end lost 0 bases, the J end lost 0 bases, and 11 bases lay between the germline ends. This CDR3 contains 16 residues. CDR3 DNA: TGCGCCAGCAGCTTGGTCCCCAGCCCTAGCACAGATACGCAGTATTTT. Encoded protein: CASSLVPSPSTDTQYF. The entire variable domain, with the rest obtained from reference TRBV5-1 and TRBJ2-3, is as follows: KAGVTQTPRYLIKTRGQQVTLSCSPISGHRSVSWYQQTPGQGLQFLFEYFSETQRNKGNFPGRFSGRQFSNSRSEMNVSTLELGDSALYLCASSLVPSPSTDTQYFGPGTRLTVL.

This clonotype has at least ten counts. This rearrangement joins TRBV12-3 or TRBV12-4 to TRBJ1-1; D remains unclear. Deletions cut 3 bases from V and 4 bases from J, with 6 bases between. The CDR3 has 12 amino acids. DNA for the CDR3: TGTGCCAGCAGTTTGGCCCGCACTGAAGCTTTCTTT. This gives the protein CASSLARTEAFF.